The 30 T cell receptor beta chains below all came from one sample that was sequenced in a study of technical replicates of blood from a handful of donors. Libraries were prepared by immunoSEQ multiplex PCR; TCRdb keeps only in-frame clonotypes and omits some of them. The table records roughly 85,000 clones, over 85% of them present only once. The sequenced sample was T cells isolated from PBMCs. Receptor source: a human donor in good health.

V and J are TRBV27 and TRBJ2-7, with 8 bases matching TRBD1. The CDR3 covers 15 residues. V lost 7 bases and J lost 2; bases outside the gene matches: 10. Germline loops: CDR1 MNHEY, CDR2 SMNVEV (reference sequence). The CDR3 loop reads CASIFRGTGPYEQYF. The DNA for the CDR3 is TGTGCCAGCATTTTTCGGGGGACAGGCCCCTACGAGCAGTACTTC.

The chain couples TRBV6-1 to TRBJ2-7, with D perhaps matching TRBD1 (5 bases). The V gene's germline CDR1 is MNHNS and CDR2 SASEGT. The length of the CDR3 is 16 residues. V dropped 0 bases and J dropped 2 bases, with 14 bases sitting between them. The CDR3 nucleotides read TGTGCCAGCAGTGAAGCGGCGGACATCCGGACCTACGAGCAGTACTTC. It translates to CASSEAADIRTYEQYF.

V gene TRBV13 combines with J gene TRBJ2-7; D gene ambiguous. The CDR3 runs 15 residues. CDR1 is PRHDT, CDR2 FYEKMQ, per germline (reference sequence). V was shortened by 5 bases and J by 8 bases, with 22 bases between the two germline ends. The CDR3 DNA sequence: TGTGCCAGCAGCCCCTCGATCTCTTTCCGGCGGCAGCAGTACTTC. It translates to CASSPSISFRRQQYF. The variable domain in full, with the rest retrieved from reference TRBV13 and TRBJ2-7, is AAGVIQSPRHLIKEKRETATLKCYPIPRHDTVYWYQQGPGQDPQFLISFYEKMQSDKGSIPDRFSAQQFSDYHSELNMSSLELGDSALYFCASSPSISFRRQQYFGPGTRLTVT.

This clone appeared once. The CDR3 sequence is CASSYSPDRSYEQYF. The CDR3 DNA follows: TGTGCCAGCAGCTATTCCCCTGACAGATCCTACGAGCAGTACTTC. The genes are TRBV27 and TRBJ2-7; maybe TRBD1 (5 bases). The CDR3 sequence is 15 residues long. Germline CDR1 MNHEY, CDR2 SMNVEV (reference sequence). V shed 6 bases and J shed 1 base, with 16 bases lying between them.

This clone is a singleton in its sample. The J gene is TRBJ2-3, the V gene TRBV6-1; 8 positions match TRBD1. Looked up from germline, CDR1 is MNHNS and CDR2 is SASEGT. The CDR3 totals 12 residues. V lost 8 bases to trimming and J lost 5 bases; unmatched junction nucleotides: 3. The CDR3 sequence: CASRTGRDTQYF. The CDR3 nucleotides read TGTGCCAGCCGGACAGGGAGAGATACGCAGTATTTT.

The chain recombines TRBV28 with TRBJ1-2; 8 positions match TRBD1. Germline lookup yields CDR1 MDHEN and CDR2 SYDVKM. The V gene end was trimmed by 2 bases and the J gene end by 8 bases; junction bases not matched to a gene: 10. This CDR3 is built from 15 residues. CDR3 in DNA: TGTGCCAGCAGTTTAGGGGCAGGGGGCAGGAAGGGCTACACCTTC. Protein product: CASSLGAGGRKGYTF.

The chain employs TRBV5-1 and TRBJ2-1, with TRBD1 identical over 10 bases. The germline V gene has CDR1 SGHRS and CDR2 YFSETQ. The CDR3 spans 14 residues. The trim removed 7 bases at V and 2 bases at J, leaving 3 bases unmatched. CDR3 sequence (DNA): TGCGCCAGCCGCGGGACAGGGGCCTACAATGAGCAGTTCTTC. Its protein is CASRGTGAYNEQFF.

This clone was detected only once. The rearrangement joins TRBV5-1 to TRBJ2-1; D might be TRBD2 (5 bases). Trimming cost V 4 bases and J 6 bases, with 20 bases left between them. Germline assignment: CDR1 SGHRS and CDR2 YFSETQ. The CDR3 runs 16 residues. CDR3 DNA: TGCGCCAGCAGCCTCGCTGGACTCGCTACGGGCAATGAGCAGTTCTTC. Its protein is CASSLAGLATGNEQFF.

The chain recombines TRBV5-1 with TRBJ1-1; 7 bases are shared with TRBD1. V trimming: 7 bases; J trimming: 6 bases; junction bases outside the gene matches: 12. Germline CDR1 reads SGHRS; CDR2 reads YFSETQ. The CDR3 is 14 amino acids. CDR3 region: CASAFDRASPEAFF. CDR3 nucleotide sequence: TGCGCCAGCGCCTTCGACAGGGCTTCCCCTGAAGCTTTCTTT.

V and J are TRBV10-3 and TRBJ2-3; 8 bases align to TRBD1. Germline CDR1 ENHRY, CDR2 SYGVKD. This CDR3 spans 15 amino acids. With V trimmed by 9 bases and J by 7 bases, 15 bases remained unmatched. The DNA of the CDR3 is TGTGCCATACGCGGCGGGCAGGGGGCCGGGTATACGCAGTATTTT. Protein product: CAIRGGQGAGYTQYF.

The genes are TRBV27 and TRBJ2-1; 9 bases match TRBD2. V lost 5 bases, J lost 0 bases, and 11 bases stayed unmatched. CDR3 length equals 18 residues. CDR1 MNHEY and CDR2 SMNVEV come from the germline V gene (reference sequence). As DNA, the CDR3 is TGTGCCAGCAGTATCCCAGGACTAGCGACATCCTCCTACAATGAGCAGTTCTTC. It yields the protein CASSIPGLATSSYNEQFF.

The rearrangement links TRBV19 to TRBJ2-1; 7 positions agree with TRBD2. CDR3 size: 13 residues. V shed 5 bases, J shed 7 bases, and the junction held 5 bases outside the gene matches. Germline assignment: CDR1 LNHDA and CDR2 SQIVND (reference sequence). CDR3 region: CASSPGLVNEQFF. The CDR3 nucleotides are TGTGCCAGTAGTCCCGGACTAGTTAATGAGCAGTTCTTC.

The chain recombines TRBV6-5 with TRBJ1-1, with 7 bases fitting TRBD1. Germline loops: CDR1 MNHEY, CDR2 SVGAGI. This CDR3 region has 13 residues. V shed 7 bases and J 6 bases; nucleotides not matched to a gene: 8. DNA for the CDR3: TGTGCCAGCAAACAACAGGGGTCCGCTGAAGCTTTCTTT. Its translation: CASKQQGSAEAFF.

V gene TRBV5-1 combines with J gene TRBJ2-5; the match to TRBD1 covers 10 bases. From germline, CDR1 is SGHRS and CDR2 YFSETQ. Unmatched junction bases numbered 16, after V lost 3 bases and J lost 5 bases. The CDR3 has 18 amino acids. CDR3 DNA sequence: TGCGCCAGCAGCTCTTATATAACCGGGACAGGGGCACGCGAGACCCAGTACTTC. Its translation: CASSSYITGTGARETQYF.

In DNA, the CDR3 is TGTGCCAGCAGTGGACAGGGTGGGTACAATGAGCAGTTCTTC. Translation: CASSGQGGYNEQFF. This chain connects TRBV6-1 to TRBJ2-1; 7 bases line up with TRBD1. J was trimmed by 4 bases and V by 4 bases; bases with no gene match: 4. This CDR3 contains 14 residues. The germline gives CDR1 MNHNS, CDR2 SASEGT.

This clone has more than one count but fewer than ten. The V call is TRBV5-1, the J call TRBJ2-7, with 11 bases matching TRBD2. This CDR3 spans 14 amino acids. Germline V CDR1 and CDR2: SGHRS, YFSETQ. Trimming cost V 6 bases and J 4 bases; bases outside gene matches: 6. In DNA, the CDR3 is TGCGCCAGCAACCCGGGACTAGCGGAGTACGAGCAGTACTTC. This codes for CASNPGLAEYEQYF.

This chain joins TRBV29-1 and TRBJ2-7, with 7 nucleotides matching TRBD1. CDR1 and CDR2 (germline): SQVTM, ANQGSEA. CDR3 length: 18 amino acids. Unmatched junction bases numbered 27, after V lost 6 bases and J lost 7 bases. CDR3 sequence (DNA): TGCAGCGTCGGGCGCCTTGCCTCCGGGACAGCCTTAGCGATTGAGCAGTACTTC. Translated, it gives CSVGRLASGTALAIEQYF.

This chain joins TRBV7-8 and TRBJ2-7; tentative D call: TRBD1 (6 bases). CDR1 SGHVS and CDR2 FQNEAQ come from the germline V gene. This CDR3 comprises 14 residues. V lost 10 bases and J 3 bases, leaving 19 bases between the germline ends. The CDR3: CATKSRGQNYEQYF. The CDR3 DNA follows: TGTGCCACAAAGTCTAGGGGACAAAACTACGAGCAGTACTTC. Drawing the rest from reference TRBV7-8 and TRBJ2-7, the complete variable domain is GAGVSQSPRYKVAKRGQDVALRCDPISGHVSLFWYQQALGQGPEFLTYFQNEAQLDKSGLPSDRFFAERPEGSVSTLKIQRTQQEDSAVYLCATKSRGQNYEQYFGPGTRLTVT.

The V call is TRBV30, the J call TRBJ1-4; the match to TRBD1 covers 7 bases. This CDR3 spans 14 amino acids. V was pared by 0 bases and J by 8 bases, with 6 bases of the junction left unmatched. From germline, CDR1 is GTSNPN and CDR2 SVGIG (reference sequence). As DNA, the CDR3 is TGTGCCTGGAGTGTGACAGGGTTGGACGAAAAACTGTTTTTT. It translates to CAWSVTGLDEKLFF.

This chain joins TRBV19 and TRBJ1-2, with D perhaps matching TRBD1 (5 bases). Trimming took 8 bases from V and 4 from J, leaving 23 bases between them. Germline V lookup: CDR1 LNHDA, CDR2 SQIVND (reference sequence). There are 16 residues in the CDR3. The CDR3: CASLGPIVRGGYGYTF. The CDR3 nucleotides read TGTGCCAGTTTGGGGCCAATTGTACGGGGAGGCTATGGCTACACCTTC.

The V call is TRBV7-2, the J call TRBJ2-7, with a weak D call TRBD2 (5 bases). The CDR3 has 16 residues. Germline V gene sequence: CDR1 SGHTA, CDR2 FQGNSA. Trimming cost V 2 bases and J 0 bases, with 14 bases left between them. The CDR3 loop reads CASSLIGGGNSYEQYF. CDR3 nucleotides: TGTGCCAGCAGCTTAATTGGCGGAGGCAACTCCTACGAGCAGTACTTC.

The chain is built from TRBV2 and TRBJ2-1; D is undetermined. The CDR3 totals 13 residues. V was shortened by 3 bases and J by 2 bases, with 5 bases between the two germline ends. The germline V gene encodes CDR1 SNHLY and CDR2 FYNNEI. CDR3 loop: CASSDSAYNEQFF. CDR3 DNA sequence: TGTGCCAGCAGTGACTCCGCCTACAATGAGCAGTTCTTC.

The J gene is TRBJ2-3, the V gene TRBV2, with a tentative D call TRBD1 (5 bases). The germline V gene encodes CDR1 SNHLY and CDR2 FYNNEI. The germline V and J ends were trimmed by 3 bases and 0 bases, with 10 bases remaining between them. The CDR3 has 15 amino acids. CDR3 DNA: TGTGCCAGCAGTGATCTAGGGGTTAGCACAGATACGCAGTATTTT. Translation: CASSDLGVSTDTQYF.

The chain is built from TRBV2 and TRBJ1-4, with D possibly TRBD1 on 6 matching bases. This CDR3 has 14 residues. The V end lost 8 bases, the J end lost 8 bases, and 18 bases lay between the germline ends. CDR1 is SNHLY and CDR2 is FYNNEI in the germline V gene. DNA of the CDR3: TGTGCCAGCCGTAGGGGCAGGGGTGAGGAAAAACTGTTTTTT. Protein: CASRRGRGEEKLFF.

The J gene is TRBJ2-5, the V gene TRBV30; 7 positions agree with TRBD1. The CDR3 sequence is 19 residues long. J was trimmed by 4 bases and V by 2 bases; bases with no gene match: 22. Per the germline V gene, CDR1 is GTSNPN and CDR2 is SVGIG (reference sequence). The CDR3 spells CAWSTRDRGTQGRGETQYF. The DNA for the CDR3 is TGTGCCTGGAGTACCCGGGACAGAGGGACCCAAGGGAGAGGAGAGACCCAGTACTTC.

This chain joins TRBV28 and TRBJ1-6, with 7 bases matching TRBD1. The CDR3 consists of 15 residues. After removal of 0 bases from V and 5 bases from J, the junction contained 1 base not matched to a gene. In germline, CDR1 is MDHEN, CDR2 SYDVKM. In DNA, the CDR3 is TGTGCCAGCAGTTTATGGACAGGGAATAATTCACCCCTCCACTTT. Translated: CASSLWTGNNSPLHF.

The chain recombines TRBV11-2 with TRBJ2-7, with TRBD2 matching 7 bases. The germline V gene encodes CDR1 SGHAT and CDR2 FQNNGV. The CDR3 contains 14 residues. V shed 5 bases, J shed 1 base, and the junction held 5 bases outside the gene matches. The chain's CDR3 is CASSEREGSYEQYF. The CDR3 DNA reads TGTGCCAGCAGCGAGCGGGAAGGGTCCTACGAGCAGTACTTC.

The sample holds one count of this clone. The V gene is TRBV27, the J gene TRBJ2-2; no clear D. V was trimmed by 3 bases and J by 1 base, leaving 6 bases between them. CDR1 is MNHEY, CDR2 SMNVEV, per germline (reference sequence). The CDR3 loop spans 14 amino acids. DNA for the CDR3: TGTGCCAGCAGTTTCTTTAGGAACACCGGGGAGCTGTTTTTT. Protein product: CASSFFRNTGELFF.

V gene TRBV6-1 combines with J gene TRBJ2-7, with 9 nucleotides matching TRBD1. The V gene end was trimmed by 4 bases and the J gene end by 4 bases; junction bases not matched to a gene: 5. The CDR3 has 14 amino acids. Per germline, CDR1 MNHNS and CDR2 SASEGT. The CDR3 region has the DNA TGTGCCAGCAGTGGGACAGGGGTAGGTTACGAGCAGTACTTC. It yields the protein CASSGTGVGYEQYF.

The chain recombines TRBV6-5 with TRBJ1-1; unclear D gene. Germline V gene sequence: CDR1 MNHEY, CDR2 SVGAGI. The V end lost 2 bases, the J end lost 0 bases, and 7 bases lay between the germline ends. There are 14 residues in the CDR3. CDR3 in DNA: TGTGCCAGCAGTTACACAGCCATGAACACTGAAGCTTTCTTT. Its translation: CASSYTAMNTEAFF.